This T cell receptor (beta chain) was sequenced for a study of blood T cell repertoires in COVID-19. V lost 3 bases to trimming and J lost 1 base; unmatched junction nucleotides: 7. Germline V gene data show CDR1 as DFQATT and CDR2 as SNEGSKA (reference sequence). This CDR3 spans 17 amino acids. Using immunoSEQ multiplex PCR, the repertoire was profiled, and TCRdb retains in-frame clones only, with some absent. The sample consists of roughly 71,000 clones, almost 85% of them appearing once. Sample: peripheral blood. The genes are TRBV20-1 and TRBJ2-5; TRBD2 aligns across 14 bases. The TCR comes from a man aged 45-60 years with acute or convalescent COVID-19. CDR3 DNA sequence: TGCAGTGCTAGTGGAGGACTAGCGGGGGGACCCCAAGAGACCCAGTACTTC. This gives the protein CSASGGLAGGPQETQYF.